The 22 T cell receptor beta chains in this list originate from one sample, sequenced in a study of glioma-infiltrating T cells. Using RNA template, CDR3s of TCR alpha and beta were amplified with iRepertoire arm-PCR. MiXCR, applied by TCRdb to the multiplex PCR reads, yields one record per CDR3 protein. The sample shows about 410,000 distinct CDR3 sequences, 41% of them seen only once. The sequenced sample was glioma tissue, nonneoplastic brain tissue, or PBMCs (not recorded which). Source of these receptors: a human donor with low-grade glioma or glioblastoma, undergoing nonglioma brain surgery, or in good health (not recorded which).

As for this clonotype: A much larger clone lies one base from this, so it may be a read error. This chain links TRBV20-1 with TRBJ2-7, with D perhaps TRBD1 (6 bases). V was clipped by 1 base and J by 6 bases, with 13 bases between them. Germline V lookup: CDR1 DFQATT, CDR2 SNEGSKA (reference sequence). This CDR3 contains 13 residues. The CDR3 protein is CSARGAGVGEQYF. In DNA form, the CDR3 reads TGCAGTGCTAGAGGGGCAGGGGTAGGCGAGCAGTACTTC.

As to this clonotype: A much larger clone is a single base away; this may be a read error. The chain is built from TRBV6-1 and TRBJ1-5; no firm D call. V gave up 1 base and J gave up 7 bases, with 8 bases separating them. There are 13 residues in the CDR3. The germline CDR1 and CDR2 sequences are MNHNS and SASEGT. DNA for the CDR3: TGTGCCAGCAGTGAAGGGAACAACCAGCCCCAGCATTTT. This translates into CASSEGNNQPQHF.

This clonotype was picked up a small number of times. The CDR3: CASSHGSPNVLTF. As DNA, the CDR3 is TGTGCCAGCAGCCATGGGTCACCCAACGTCCTGACTTTC. V is TRBV3-1 and J is TRBJ2-6; D gene uncertain. Germline lookup yields CDR1 LGHDT and CDR2 YNNKEL (reference sequence). This CDR3 comprises 13 residues. V lost 3 bases and J 8 bases, leaving 8 bases between the germline ends.

The V and J genes are TRBV10-3 and TRBJ2-3, with D tentatively TRBD2 (5 bases). With 7 bases removed from V and 9 bases from J, the gap between germline ends came to 14 bases. Germline V gene sequence: CDR1 ENHRY, CDR2 SYGVKD. This CDR3 comprises 12 residues. CDR3 amino acids: CAITPDSRTQYF. CDR3 in DNA: TGTGCCATCACCCCGGACTCGAGGACGCAGTATTTT.

This clonotype was observed a handful of times. This rearrangement joins TRBV19 to TRBJ1-2, with D hard to call. This CDR3 is built from 14 residues. Looked up from germline, CDR1 is LNHDA and CDR2 is SQIVND (reference sequence). Trimming left V 7 bases short and J 1 base short, with 13 bases between. The DNA for the CDR3 is TGTGCCAGTATCGCCTTAGGCAGTAACTATGGCTACACCTTC. As protein: CASIALGSNYGYTF.

This clonotype came up a few times. This chain connects TRBV28 to TRBJ1-1; 7 bases agree with TRBD1. The germline gives CDR1 MDHEN, CDR2 SYDVKM. The CDR3 contains 15 residues. V shed 4 bases, J shed 4 bases, and the junction held 9 bases outside the gene matches. The CDR3 region is CASSSGQLLGTEAFF. In DNA form, the CDR3 reads TGTGCCAGCAGTTCGGGACAGCTCCTAGGCACTGAAGCTTTCTTT.

This chain links TRBV4-1 with TRBJ1-3; 7 nucleotides line up with TRBD1. Trimming removed 3 bases from V and 1 base from J; junction bases left unmatched: 9. This CDR3 region has 17 residues. Germline V gene lookup returns CDR1 MGHRA and CDR2 YSYEKL. This CDR3 is CASSQVGWGQSGNTIYF. The CDR3 DNA is TGCGCCAGCAGCCAGGTCGGATGGGGACAGTCTGGAAACACCATATATTTT.

The rearrangement links TRBV5-4 to TRBJ2-1, with 14 positions matching TRBD2. The germline V gene encodes CDR1 SGHNT and CDR2 YYREEE (reference sequence). The CDR3 spans 18 residues. The J segment lost 7 bases and the V segment lost 0 bases, leaving 9 bases of the junction unmatched. This CDR3 reads CASSLAGLAGGSGNEQFF. CDR3 nucleotides: TGTGCCAGCAGCTTGGCCGGACTAGCGGGAGGATCCGGAAATGAGCAGTTCTTC.

The table lists this clonotype with a few counts. This chain links TRBV6-1 with TRBJ1-4; D is undetermined. Trimming left V 7 bases short and J 5 bases short, with 11 bases between. Germline CDR1 is MNHNS and CDR2 is SASEGT. The CDR3 runs to 13 residues. The CDR3 protein is CASKLGLNEKLFF. In DNA, the CDR3 is TGTGCCAGCAAATTAGGGTTAAATGAAAAACTGTTTTTT.

This clonotype showed up many times. The rearrangement uses TRBV28 and TRBJ1-2; weak D call: TRBD1 (6 bases). V lost 8 bases to trimming and J lost 5 bases, with 12 bases between them. The germline V gene has CDR1 MDHEN and CDR2 SYDVKM. The CDR3 is made up of 12 amino acids. For the CDR3, the DNA is TGTGCCAGCGGGCGGGACACTTATGGCTACACCTTC. Translated, it gives CASGRDTYGYTF.

Points on this clonotype: The junction does not match germline at one end; this may be a read error. The chain has TRBV6-9 and TRBJ1-2; D unclear. Germline CDR1 reads MNHGY; CDR2 reads SVAAGI. The CDR3 has 12 amino acids. The CDR3 DNA follows: TGTGCCAGCAGTTATAAGGGCTATGGCTGCACCTTC. Translation: CASSYKGYGCTF.

This clonotype came up a few times. This sequence joins TRBV20-1 and TRBJ2-3; D is unclear. The end of the DNA aligns better with TRBJ2-7, so the J call may be wrong. The CDR3 is made up of 12 amino acids. Germline CDR1 DFQATT, CDR2 SNEGSKA (reference sequence). The DNA for the CDR3 is TGCAGTGCTAGCGACCGCCTCTACGAGCAGTACTTC. Its translation: CSASDRLYEQYF.

CDR3: CASSLDPTGTTSGYTF. The CDR3 DNA follows: TGTGCCAGCAGCTTAGACCCGACAGGGACCACCAGCGGCTACACCTTC. This rearrangement joins TRBV7-2 to TRBJ1-2; the match to TRBD1 covers 7 bases. Per germline, CDR1 SGHTA and CDR2 FQGNSA. Trimming cost V 1 base and J 8 bases; bases outside gene matches: 13. CDR3 size: 16 residues.

This clonotype showed up many times. The chain uses TRBV20-1 and TRBJ2-7, with 14 positions matching TRBD2. CDR1 is DFQATT and CDR2 is SNEGSKA in the germline V gene (reference sequence). The CDR3 is 19 residues long. J lost 0 bases, V lost 4 bases, and 14 bases had no gene match. In DNA, the CDR3 is TGCAGTGCTACCAAACCGGGACTAGCGGGAGTTCAGATCTCCTACGAGCAGTACTTC. Encoded protein: CSATKPGLAGVQISYEQYF.

This clonotype was seen only once. It may be a read error: a sequence one base away is much more abundant. V is TRBV2 and J is TRBJ1-5; 8 bases map to TRBD1. The CDR3 totals 15 residues. Looked up from germline, CDR1 is SNHLY and CDR2 is FYNNEI. V lost 4 bases, J lost 4 bases, and 6 bases stayed unmatched. The chain's CDR3 is CASSVMQGANQPQHF. The CDR3 bases are TGTGCCAGCAGTGTTATGCAGGGGGCGAATCAGCCCCAGCATTTT.

This clonotype was recorded once. V usage is TRBV2 and J usage is TRBJ1-3; D is undetermined. V lost 6 bases and J lost 0, with 9 bases in between. Germline values: CDR1 SNHLY, CDR2 FYNNEI. The CDR3 consists of 14 residues. As DNA, the CDR3 is TGTGCCAGCAGCCCCGCAGGCTCTGGAAACACCATATATTTT. Translating it yields CASSPAGSGNTIYF.

This chain connects TRBV27 to TRBJ2-3; no clear D gene. The CDR3 runs to 16 residues. Trimming cost V 8 bases and J 0 bases, with 18 bases left between them. Germline values: CDR1 MNHEY, CDR2 SMNVEV (reference sequence). Here the CDR3 DNA reads TGTGCCAGCGTGCATTATGGATTTGCTAGCACAGATACGCAGTATTTT. Protein sequence: CASVHYGFASTDTQYF.

This clonotype was observed at least ten times. The chain couples TRBV20-1 to TRBJ1-5; 7 nucleotides match TRBD1. CDR1 is DFQATT, CDR2 SNEGSKA, per germline (reference sequence). V trimming: 4 bases; J trimming: 0 bases; junction bases outside the gene matches: 6. The CDR3 totals 15 residues. CDR3 region: CSAKDRRLSNQPQHF. The CDR3 bases are TGCAGTGCTAAGGACAGGCGCCTTAGCAATCAGCCCCAGCATTTT.

This clonotype has only one observation. The chain is built from TRBV2 and TRBJ1-1, with D uncertain. CDR1 is SNHLY and CDR2 is FYNNEI in the germline V gene. V shed 6 bases and J shed 4 bases, with 12 bases lying between them. The CDR3 totals 13 residues. The CDR3 loop reads CASRNEKATEAFF. The CDR3, as DNA: TGTGCCAGCAGAAACGAAAAAGCCACTGAAGCTTTCTTT.

Notes on this clonotype: A read error may explain this, as a much larger clone is one base away. The V call is TRBV7-9, the J call TRBJ2-3; no definite D call. CDR1 and CDR2 (germline): SEHNR, FQNEAQ (reference sequence). The length of the CDR3 is 12 residues. CDR3 bases: TGTGCCGGCAGCCCCGCGGCAGATACGCAGTATTTT. Its protein is CAGSPAADTQYF.

The chain employs TRBV5-1 and TRBJ2-1; D perhaps matches TRBD2 (5 bases). The CDR3 is 14 residues long. Germline assignment: CDR1 SGHRS and CDR2 YFSETQ. Trimming removed 7 bases from V and 0 bases from J, with 11 bases in between. CDR3 bases: TGCGCCAGCTTGCGCGAGGGCTCCTACAATGAGCAGTTCTTC. Protein product: CASLREGSYNEQFF.

The rearrangement uses TRBV10-3 and TRBJ1-5, with a possible D match to TRBD1 (5 bases). This CDR3 has 15 amino acids. Germline CDR1 is ENHRY and CDR2 is SYGVKD. Trimming left V 0 bases short and J 5 bases short, with 11 bases between. The CDR3 spells CAISESTGRDQPQHF. The CDR3, as DNA: TGTGCCATCAGTGAGTCGACGGGGCGCGATCAGCCCCAGCATTTT.